This TCR beta chain was profiled in a study of cytomegalovirus exposure and HLA in healthy donors. This CDR3 comprises 15 residues. CDR1 LNHDA and CDR2 SQIVND come from the germline V gene (reference sequence). The V and J ends lost 3 bases and 5 bases, in that order; junction bases with no gene match: 9. The study ran its PCR with 60 Vbeta and 13 Jbeta primers. TCRdb's copy holds only in-frame clones and misses some; the assay was immunoSEQ multiplex PCR. This table holds 180,000 or so clones, roughly 75% found once. The J gene is TRBJ1-2, the V gene TRBV19, with TRBD1 matching 7 bases. The sample was PBMCs. This TCR was sampled from a woman aged 40 to 49 in good health and CMV-seropositive. CDR3 protein: CASSMQGGGRYGYTF. DNA for the CDR3: TGTGCCAGTAGTATGCAGGGGGGAGGTCGGTATGGCTACACCTTC.